These 8 T cell receptor beta chains originate from one sample sequenced in a study of vaccination effects on CD4 cells after COVID-19. Antigen-specific CD4+ T cells were first expanded with viral peptide pools by the ViraFEST assay and only then sequenced. Subsequent to approximately 9 days of culture, CD4+ T cells were isolated. The study found no prior SARS-CoV-2 infection in the vaccine recipients, who tested negative for nucleocapsid antibodies. The table came from immunoSEQ multiplex PCR; TCRdb's copy has only in-frame clones and leaves some out. The profile shows roughly 35,000 clones, 73% of them singletons. These receptors' targets are unknown. Material: CD4+ T cells from PBMCs cultured with HCoV-OC43 spike peptides, obtained before COVID-19 vaccination. Subset noted: HCoV-OC43 spike overlapping peptide pool stimulation. The receptors originated from a human donor who received a COVID-19 vaccine.

The table lists this clone with a count of one. V is TRBV27 and J is TRBJ2-7; D may correspond to TRBD1 or TRBD2 (5 bases each). Germline V gene sequence: CDR1 MNHEY, CDR2 SMNVEV (reference sequence). This CDR3 comprises 14 residues. Trimming shortened V by 7 bases and J by 5 bases, and 18 bases separated the two germline ends. For the CDR3, the DNA is TGTGCCAGCAAACCCCGGGCAGGGACGGACGAGCAGTACTTC. As protein: CASKPRAGTDEQYF.

The DNA of the CDR3 is TGCGCCAGCAGCTTGGGGACACAAAGCAATCAGCCCCAGCATTTT. Its translation: CASSLGTQSNQPQHF. The chain uses TRBV5-1 and TRBJ1-5, with TRBD1 as a possible D gene (5 bases). Germline lookup yields CDR1 SGHRS and CDR2 YFSETQ. The CDR3 length is 15 residues. V lost 0 bases, J lost 1 base, and 8 bases lay in between.

This clone has more than one count but fewer than ten. V is TRBV20-1 and J is TRBJ1-1; D is unclear. Per germline, CDR1 DFQATT and CDR2 SNEGSKA (reference sequence). The CDR3 is 10 residues long. The CDR3 DNA is TGCATCTGCGGGAACACTGAAGCTTTCTTT. Protein: CICGNTEAFF.

The chain combines TRBV28 with TRBJ1-3; D gene unclear. Trimming took off 5 bases at V and 2 bases at J, with 10 bases between the two ends. Germline V gives CDR1 MDHEN, CDR2 SYDVKM. The CDR3 totals 14 residues. The CDR3 DNA is TGTGCCAGCAGTCCTGGACCGCCTGGAAACACCATATATTTT. Protein: CASSPGPPGNTIYF.

This chain uses TRBV7-9 with TRBJ2-3, with 8 bases identical to TRBD2. V lost 1 base to trimming and J lost 1 base; unmatched junction nucleotides: 7. The CDR3 runs 17 residues. Germline V lookup: CDR1 SEHNR, CDR2 FQNEAQ (reference sequence). Here the CDR3 reads CASSLGKTSVGTDTQYF. The DNA of the CDR3 is TGTGCCAGCAGCTTAGGGAAGACTAGCGTTGGCACAGATACGCAGTATTTT.

The chain uses TRBV6-5 and TRBJ1-6; no firm D call. Looked up from germline, CDR1 is MNHEY and CDR2 is SVGAGI. This CDR3 contains 14 residues. Trimming cost V 5 bases and J 6 bases, with 11 bases left between them. The CDR3 loop is CASSRGRLNSPLHF. The CDR3 bases are TGTGCCAGCAGTCGCGGACGGCTTAATTCACCCCTCCACTTT.

The rearrangement uses TRBV7-2 and TRBJ1-1; TRBD1 matches at 8 bases. Germline CDR1 reads SGHTA; CDR2 reads FQGNSA. The V gene end was trimmed by 4 bases and the J gene end by 7 bases; junction bases not matched to a gene: 5. This CDR3 is 13 amino acids long. For the CDR3, the DNA is TGTGCCAGCAGCTCCCGACAGGGGATTGAAGCTTTCTTT. Its protein product is CASSSRQGIEAFF.

V is TRBV5-5 and J is TRBJ2-2, with D hard to call. Germline V CDR1 and CDR2: SGHKS, YYEKEE (reference sequence). The CDR3 loop spans 15 amino acids. The V end was cut by 7 bases, the J end by 7 bases, with 20 bases between. CDR3 in DNA: TGTGCCAGCGTCATGCTAGGTTCACCGGGCGGGGAGCTGTTTTTT. It codes for CASVMLGSPGGELFF.